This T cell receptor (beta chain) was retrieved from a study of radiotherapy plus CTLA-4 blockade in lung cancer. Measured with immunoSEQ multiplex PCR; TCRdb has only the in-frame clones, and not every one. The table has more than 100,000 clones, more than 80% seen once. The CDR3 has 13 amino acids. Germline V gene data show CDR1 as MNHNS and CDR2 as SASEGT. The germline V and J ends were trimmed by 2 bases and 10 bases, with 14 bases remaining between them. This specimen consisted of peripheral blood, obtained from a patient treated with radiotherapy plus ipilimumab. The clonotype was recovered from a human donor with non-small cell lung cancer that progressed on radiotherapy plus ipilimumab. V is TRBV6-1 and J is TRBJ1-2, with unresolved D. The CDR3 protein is CASSERLSSHYTF. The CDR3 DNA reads TGTGCCAGCAGTGAAAGGTTGAGCAGTCACTACACCTTC.